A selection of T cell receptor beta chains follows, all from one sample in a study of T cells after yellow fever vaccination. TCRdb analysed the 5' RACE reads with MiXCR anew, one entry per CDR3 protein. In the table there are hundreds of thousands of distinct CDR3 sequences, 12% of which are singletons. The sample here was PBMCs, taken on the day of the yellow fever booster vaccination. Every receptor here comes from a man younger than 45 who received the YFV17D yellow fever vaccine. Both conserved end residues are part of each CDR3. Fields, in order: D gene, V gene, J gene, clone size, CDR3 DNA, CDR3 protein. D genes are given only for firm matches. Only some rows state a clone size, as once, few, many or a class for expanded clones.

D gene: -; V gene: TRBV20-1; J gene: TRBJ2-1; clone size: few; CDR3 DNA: TGCAGTGCTAGAGTTTCCGCTTCGCGACCCCTTGAGCAGTTCTTC; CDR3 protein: CSARVSASRPLEQFF
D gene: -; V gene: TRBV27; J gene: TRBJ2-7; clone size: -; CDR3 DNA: TGTGCCAGCAGCCCTACTGGGCCTCACTACGAGCAGTACTTC; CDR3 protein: CASSPTGPHYEQYF
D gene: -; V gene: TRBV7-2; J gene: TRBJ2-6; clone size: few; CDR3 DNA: TGTGCCAGCAGCTTAGCCCGACAGGGACTCTCTGGGGCCAACGTCCTGACTTTC; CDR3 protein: CASSLARQGLSGANVLTF
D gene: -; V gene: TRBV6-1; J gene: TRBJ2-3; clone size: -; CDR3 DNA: TGTGCAACAGCTAGTGAGCGCCGCACAGATACGCAGTATTTT; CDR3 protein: CATASERRTDTQYF
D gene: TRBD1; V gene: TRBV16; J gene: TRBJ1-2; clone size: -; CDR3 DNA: TGTGCCAGCAGCGAAACTTGGGGGACAGGATACACCTTC; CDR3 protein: CASSETWGTGYTF
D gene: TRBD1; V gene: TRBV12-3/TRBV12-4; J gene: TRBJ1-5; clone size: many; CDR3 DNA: TGTGCCAGCAGCCTGACAGGGGTAGTTCAGCCCCAGCATTTT; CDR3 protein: CASSLTGVVQPQHF
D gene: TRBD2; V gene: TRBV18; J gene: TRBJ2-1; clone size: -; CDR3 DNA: TGTGCCAGCTCAGAACTAGCGGTTTACAATGAGCAGTTCTTC; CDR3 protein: CASSELAVYNEQFF
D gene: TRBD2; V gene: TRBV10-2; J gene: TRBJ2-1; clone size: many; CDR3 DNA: TGCGCCAGCAGTGTGGTAGCGGGAGGGAATGAGCAGTTCTTC; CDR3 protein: CASSVVAGGNEQFF
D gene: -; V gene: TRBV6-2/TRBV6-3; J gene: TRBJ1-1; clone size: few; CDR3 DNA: TGTGCCAGCAGTTCGTGGAGCATGAACACTGAAGCTTTCTTT; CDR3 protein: CASSSWSMNTEAFF
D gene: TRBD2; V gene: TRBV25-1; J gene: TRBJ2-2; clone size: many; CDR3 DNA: TGTGCCAGCAGTGGACTAGCGGACACCGGGGAGCTGTTTTTT; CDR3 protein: CASSGLADTGELFF
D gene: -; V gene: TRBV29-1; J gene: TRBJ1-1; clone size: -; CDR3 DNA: TGCAGCGTACGGGGGGTGAACACTGAAGCTTTCTTT; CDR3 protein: CSVRGVNTEAFF
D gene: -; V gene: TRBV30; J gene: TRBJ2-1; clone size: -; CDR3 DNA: TGTGCCTGGAGGGGGAGGTTCTCCTACAATGAGCAGTTCTTC; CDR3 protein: CAWRGRFSYNEQFF
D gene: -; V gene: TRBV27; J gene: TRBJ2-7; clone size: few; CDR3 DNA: TGTGCCAGCAGTTTACGTAGGGAGCCTAGCTCCTACGAGCAGTACTTC; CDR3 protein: CASSLRREPSSYEQYF
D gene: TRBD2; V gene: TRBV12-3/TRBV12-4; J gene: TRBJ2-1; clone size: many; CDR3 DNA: TGTGCCAGCAGCTCGACTAGCCACAATGAGCAGTTCTTC; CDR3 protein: CASSSTSHNEQFF
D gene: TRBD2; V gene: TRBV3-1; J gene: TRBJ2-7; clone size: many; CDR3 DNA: TGTGCCAGCAGCCAAGGACTAGCGGGAGAGTACGAGCAGTACTTC; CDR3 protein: CASSQGLAGEYEQYF
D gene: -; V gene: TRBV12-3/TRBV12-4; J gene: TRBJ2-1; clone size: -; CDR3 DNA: TGTGCCAGCAGTTTAGATGATTCTTACGATGAGCAGTTCTTC; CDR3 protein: CASSLDDSYDEQFF